Below are 27 T cell receptor beta chains sequenced from a single sample in a study of blood T cell repertoires in COVID-19. Method: immunoSEQ multiplex PCR; TCRdb's copy keeps in-frame clones and lacks some. The sample has approximately 83,000 clones, over 75% seen once. Sequenced sample: peripheral blood. The receptors originated from a man in his 70s with acute or convalescent COVID-19.

The rearrangement links TRBV7-3 to TRBJ2-2; D might be TRBD1 (5 bases). Germline values: CDR1 SGHTA, CDR2 FQGTGA. V lost 7 bases to trimming and J lost 6 bases, with 9 bases between them. The CDR3 spans 12 residues. CDR3 nucleotides: TGTGCCAGCAAGGGCAGGGCCGGGGAGCTGTTTTTT. This gives the protein CASKGRAGELFF.

The chain has TRBV11-3 and TRBJ1-2; possible D gene TRBD1, 5 bases. CDR3 length: 11 amino acids. Trimming stripped 5 bases from V and 7 bases from J, with 8 bases between. CDR1 and CDR2 from the germline V gene are SGHNT and YENEEA. In DNA, the CDR3 is TGTGCCAGCAGCCTTCAGGGTGGCTACACCTTC. Translated, it gives CASSLQGGYTF. Using reference TRBV11-3 and TRBJ1-2 for the parts outside the CDR3, the full variable domain is EAGVVQSPRYKIIEKKQPVAFWCNPISGHNTLYWYLQNLGQGPELLIRYENEEAVDDSQLPKDRFSAERLKGVDSTLKIQPAELGDSAVYLCASSLQGGYTFGSGTRLTVV.

The genes are TRBV5-6 and TRBJ1-6; a possible D gene is TRBD1 (5 bases). CDR3 length: 15 residues. Trimming cost V 0 bases and J 8 bases, with 12 bases left between them. Germline CDR1 is SGHDT and CDR2 is YYEEEE. The CDR3 loop is CASSLGRDLYSPLHF. The CDR3 DNA follows: TGTGCCAGCAGCTTGGGGCGGGACCTATATTCACCCCTCCACTTT.

About this clone itself: The junction and the germline gene differ at one end; a read error may be behind it. This sequence joins TRBV7-7 and TRBJ2-1; possible D gene TRBD2, 6 bases. This CDR3 is built from 15 residues. The germline V gene has CDR1 SSHAT and CDR2 FNYEAQ (reference sequence). The CDR3 loop reads CASSLRDGRYNEQFF. The CDR3 DNA sequence: TGTGCTAGCAGCTTGCGGGACGGGAGATACAATGAGCAGTTCTTC.

This clone has just a few counts. The chain has TRBV5-4 and TRBJ2-5, with 11 nucleotides matching TRBD2. V lost 5 bases to trimming and J lost 3 bases; unmatched junction nucleotides: 3. This CDR3 is built from 14 residues. Germline assignment: CDR1 SGHNT and CDR2 YYREEE (reference sequence). The DNA of the CDR3 is TGTGCCAGCAGAGTAGCGGGGGGGAAAGAGACCCAGTACTTC. It translates to CASRVAGGKETQYF. Filled out from reference TRBV5-4 and TRBJ2-5, the complete variable domain reads ETGVTQSPTHLIKTRGQQVTLRCSSQSGHNTVSWYQQALGQGPQFIFQYYREEENGRGNFPPRFSGLQFPNYSSELNVNALELDDSALYLCASRVAGGKETQYFGPGTRLLVL.

This sequence joins TRBV24-1 and TRBJ2-7, with a tentative D call TRBD2 (5 bases). Trimming took off 2 bases at V and 1 base at J, with 8 bases between the two ends. This CDR3 is 14 amino acids long. Germline V gives CDR1 KGHDR, CDR2 SFDVKD. In DNA, the CDR3 is TGTGCCACCAGTGATTCCGGGATTTCCTACGAGCAGTACTTC. Protein sequence: CATSDSGISYEQYF.

This chain joins TRBV7-9 and TRBJ1-4; 10 positions match TRBD1. Germline CDR1 is SEHNR and CDR2 is FQNEAQ (reference sequence). CDR3 length equals 16 residues. J lost 0 bases, V lost 4 bases, and 2 bases had no gene match. DNA of the CDR3: TGTGCCAGCAGCTCAGGGACAGGGGCAACTAATGAAAAACTGTTTTTT. This gives the protein CASSSGTGATNEKLFF.

In its sample, this clone was seen once. This chain joins TRBV19 and TRBJ2-7, with D perhaps matching TRBD2 (6 bases). The V and J ends lost 5 bases and 3 bases respectively, with 14 bases between them. The CDR3 is made up of 14 amino acids. Germline V gives CDR1 LNHDA, CDR2 SQIVND (reference sequence). The CDR3 DNA reads as TGTGCCAGTAGTGATCGTCGGGGGAGCTACGAGCAGTACTTC. Its protein product is CASSDRRGSYEQYF.

This rearrangement joins TRBV3-1 (or the pseudogene TRBV3-2) to TRBJ1-1; D unresolved. Germline loops: CDR1 LGHDT, CDR2 YNNKEL (reference sequence). Trimming left V 6 bases short and J 1 base short, with 9 bases between. There are 13 residues in the CDR3. CDR3 DNA: TGTGCCAGCAGGACTACCGCGAACACTGAAGCTTTCTTT. This sequence encodes CASRTTANTEAFF.

The chain is built from TRBV5-4 and TRBJ1-6; tentative D call: TRBD1 (6 bases). Looked up from germline, CDR1 is SGHNT and CDR2 is YYREEE (reference sequence). V was shortened by 2 bases and J by 10 bases, with 13 bases between the two germline ends. CDR3 length equals 14 residues. CDR3 sequence (DNA): TGTGCCAGCAGCTTCCAGGGGACGCTATCACCCCTCCACTTT. It codes for CASSFQGTLSPLHF.

V is TRBV5-6 and J is TRBJ2-1, with 10 bases identical to TRBD2. This CDR3 has 17 residues. V gave up 4 bases and J gave up 7 bases; unmatched junction bases: 14. Germline V gives CDR1 SGHDT, CDR2 YYEEEE. CDR3 in amino acids: CASSKAGGPSWSNEQFF. The CDR3 coding sequence is TGTGCCAGCAGCAAAGCGGGAGGGCCCTCTTGGAGTAATGAGCAGTTCTTC.

The chain links TRBV23-1 to TRBJ2-1, with D unresolved. TRBV23-1 is known as an ORF, though its function is uncertain. The CDR3 totals 11 residues. V lost 4 bases, J lost 11 bases, and 9 bases lay in between. The CDR3 DNA is TGCGCCAGCAGTCCCCTTAATAAGCAGTTCTTC. This encodes CASSPLNKQFF.

As for this clone: At one end, the junction sequence differs from germline, possibly due to a read error. CDR3 bases: TGTGCCAGCAGTTCAATGGGGGGACAGTACTTT. Protein sequence: CASSSMGGQYF. The V and J genes are TRBV6-5 and TRBJ1-6; TRBD1 matches 7 bases. Germline-derived CDR1 and CDR2 are MNHEY and SVGAGI. The CDR3 contains 11 residues.

J is TRBJ2-1 and V is TRBV3-1 (or the pseudogene TRBV3-2); 7 positions agree with TRBD1. V lost 4 bases, J lost 6 bases, and 6 bases stayed unmatched. In germline, CDR1 is LGHDT, CDR2 YNNKEL (reference sequence). CDR3 length: 14 residues. The CDR3 bases are TGTGCCAGCAGCCCACGGACAGGAGGCAATGAGCAGTTCTTC. This sequence encodes CASSPRTGGNEQFF.

J is TRBJ2-1 and V is TRBV2; D call uncertain. The CDR3 consists of 11 residues. Germline V CDR1 and CDR2: SNHLY, FYNNEI. Trimming removed 3 bases from V and 7 bases from J, with 4 bases in between. This CDR3 reads CASSESNEQFF. In DNA form, the CDR3 reads TGTGCCAGCAGTGAGTCTAATGAGCAGTTCTTC. Filled out from reference TRBV2 and TRBJ2-1, the complete variable domain reads EPEVTQTPSHQVTQMGQEVILRCVPISNHLYFYWYRQILGQKVEFLVSFYNNEISEKSEIFDDQFSVERPDGSNFTLKIRSTKLEDSAMYFCASSESNEQFFGPGTRLTVL.

V usage is TRBV6-5 and J usage is TRBJ2-5; TRBD2 matches at 7 bases. Per the germline V gene, CDR1 is MNHEY and CDR2 is SVGAGI. The CDR3 runs 14 residues. The V segment lost 3 bases and the J segment 3 bases; nucleotides outside the gene matches: 4. Here the CDR3 DNA reads TGTGCCAGCAGTTATAGGAGCGGGGAAGAGACCCAGTACTTC. Translating it yields CASSYRSGEETQYF.

The V gene is TRBV28, the J gene TRBJ2-5, with D perhaps TRBD1 (6 bases). The CDR3 is 13 residues long. CDR1 is MDHEN, CDR2 SYDVKM, per germline. Trimming took 4 bases from V and 4 from J, leaving 10 bases between them. CDR3 sequence reads: CASSSQGLETQYF. CDR3 coding DNA: TGTGCCAGCAGTTCTCAGGGGTTAGAGACCCAGTACTTC.

CDR3 bases: TGTGCCAGCAGTTACTCTTTCGGGGGGGGGCCGAAGAGGAAAGAGACCCAGTACTTC. Amino acids: CASSYSFGGGPKRKETQYF. The rearrangement joins TRBV6-2 or TRBV6-3 to TRBJ2-5; TRBD2 agrees at 8 bases. The CDR3 extends over 19 amino acids. V trimming: 0 bases; J trimming: 3 bases; junction bases outside the gene matches: 15. Germline lookup yields CDR1 MNHEY and CDR2 SVGEGT.

The chain carries TRBV18 and TRBJ2-2; the match to TRBD1 covers 8 bases. Looked up from germline, CDR1 is KGHSH and CDR2 is LQKENI. There are 19 residues in the CDR3. The ends lost 4 bases at V and 6 bases at J; junction bases unmatched: 19. CDR3 bases: TGTGCCAGCTCACAATTTGTATCATCAGGGGGCGCCGATGCCGGGGAGCTGTTTTTT. Translated, it gives CASSQFVSSGGADAGELFF. Using reference TRBV18 and TRBJ2-2 for the parts outside the CDR3, the full variable domain is NAGVMQNPRHLVRRRGQEARLRCSPMKGHSHVYWYRQLPEEGLKFMVYLQKENIIDESGMPKERFSAEFPKEGPSILRIQQVVRGDSAAYFCASSQFVSSGGADAGELFFGEGSRLTVL.

CDR3 amino acids: CASSQGTSGYEQYF. In DNA form, the CDR3 reads TGTGCCAGCTCACAGGGGACTAGCGGTTACGAGCAGTACTTC. The chain joins TRBV18 to TRBJ2-7; 11 bases fit TRBD2. Germline V CDR1 and CDR2: KGHSH, LQKENI. The CDR3 covers 14 residues. The ends lost 4 bases at V and 4 bases at J; junction bases unmatched: 3.

V and J are TRBV7-3 and TRBJ2-3, with TRBD1 matching over 7 bases. Looked up from germline, CDR1 is SGHTA and CDR2 is FQGTGA. V lost 5 bases, J lost 2 bases, and 4 bases stayed unmatched. The length of the CDR3 is 14 residues. DNA for the CDR3: TGTGCCAGCAGCCCGGGACAGATCACAGATACGCAGTATTTT. Its protein product is CASSPGQITDTQYF.

The chain carries TRBV29-1 and TRBJ1-2, with D tentatively TRBD1 (5 bases). CDR3 length: 15 amino acids. V was trimmed by 5 bases and J by 0 bases, leaving 16 bases between them. Germline V lookup: CDR1 SQVTM, CDR2 ANQGSEA. This chain's CDR3 is CSVQGHRDANYGYTF. The DNA for the CDR3 is TGCAGCGTTCAGGGCCATAGAGACGCTAACTATGGCTACACCTTC. Supplemented by reference TRBV29-1 and TRBJ1-2, the full variable domain reads SAVISQKPSRDICQRGTSLTIQCQVDSQVTMMFWYRQQPGQSLTLIATANQGSEATYESGFVIDKFPISRPNLTFSTLTVSNMSPEDSSIYLCSVQGHRDANYGYTFGSGTRLTVV.

The rearrangement joins TRBV20-1 to TRBJ2-1; D gene ambiguous. V was shortened by 3 bases and J by 10 bases, with 7 bases between the two germline ends. The CDR3 loop spans 10 amino acids. Germline V lookup: CDR1 DFQATT, CDR2 SNEGSKA (reference sequence). CDR3 in amino acids: CSARLGEQFF. In DNA, the CDR3 is TGCAGTGCTAGGCTTGGCGAGCAGTTCTTC.

This clone occurred once. The J gene is TRBJ1-5, the V gene TRBV7-3, with D unresolved. V was clipped by 10 bases and J by 9 bases, with 10 bases between them. The V gene's germline CDR1 is SGHTA and CDR2 FQGTGA. This CDR3 comprises 10 residues. DNA of the CDR3: TGTGCCACCACCCCGCGGCCCCAGCATTTT. As protein: CATTPRPQHF.

The count of this clone is one. The J gene is TRBJ2-7, the V gene TRBV19, with D maybe TRBD2 (6 bases). The CDR3 has 14 residues. Trimming took off 7 bases at V and 0 bases at J, with 13 bases between the two ends. Germline lookup yields CDR1 LNHDA and CDR2 SQIVND (reference sequence). CDR3 sequence: CASTAQGGSYEQYF. In DNA form, the CDR3 reads TGTGCCAGTACAGCGCAGGGAGGCTCCTACGAGCAGTACTTC.

CDR3 amino acids: CASRSGQGAEGGKAFF. The DNA of the CDR3 is TGTGCCAGCAGATCCGGACAGGGGGCCGAGGGGGGGAAAGCTTTCTTT. This chain links TRBV7-6 with TRBJ1-1; TRBD1 matches at 11 bases. Losses at the gene ends were 6 bases for V and 9 bases for J; bases not matched to a gene: 15. Germline V gene lookup returns CDR1 SGHVS and CDR2 FNYEAQ. This CDR3 comprises 16 residues. Full variable domain (rest looked up from reference TRBV7-6 and TRBJ1-1): GAGVSQSPRYKVTKRGQDVALRCDPISGHVSLYWYRQALGQGPEFLTYFNYEAQQDKSGLPNDRFSAERPEGSISTLTIQRTEQRDSAMYRCASRSGQGAEGGKAFFGQGTRLTVV.

V and J are TRBV5-5 and TRBJ2-3; weak D call: TRBD1 (6 bases). CDR1 is SGHKS and CDR2 is YYEKEE in the germline V gene (reference sequence). This CDR3 is 15 amino acids long. V lost 1 base and J 3 bases, leaving 12 bases between the germline ends. This chain's CDR3 is CASSLSGVVTDTQYF. As DNA, the CDR3 is TGTGCCAGCAGCTTGTCAGGGGTAGTAACAGATACGCAGTATTTT.